This T cell receptor (beta chain) was retrieved from a study of T-cell memory formation after mild COVID-19. From 5'RACE with constant-segment primers came TCR alpha and TCR beta cDNA libraries that carried sample barcodes and UMIs. Each CDR3 protein gets one entry after TCRdb re-called the 5' RACE reads with MiXCR. The table includes around 140,000 distinct CDR3 sequences, 19% detected once. This clonotype has more than one count but fewer than ten. Antigen unknown. CDR1 SGHVS and CDR2 FQNEAQ come from the germline V gene. Trimming took 1 base from V and 2 from J, leaving 12 bases between them. The CDR3 loop spans 16 amino acids. Study findings and constraints: CD4+ contracting clones lay mainly in CM and EM, CD8+ ones in EMRA. Clones that contracted from day 15 to 85 had balanced CD4/CD8; later expanders were CD4+ biased.

Sequences were obtained from PBMCs or a T cell subset sorted from them (not recorded which). The sequence was collected from an adult woman who had mild COVID-19 (a few samples of this study predate the infection). Cell type and time point are not known. This chain joins TRBV7-8 and TRBJ2-1; D not certain. The CDR3 coding sequence is TGTGCCAGCAGCTTAGTTAGCCACTTAACCTACAATGAGCAGTTCTTC. The encoded protein is CASSLVSHLTYNEQFF.